This TCR beta chain was identified in a study of OX40 agonist ivuxolimab in advanced cancers. In the study overall: Among those treated, three patients had partial responses, one with hepatocellular carcinoma and two with cutaneous melanoma.

With 2 bases clipped from V and 5 bases from J, the junction kept 14 bases outside the gene matches. The CDR3 loop spans 17 amino acids. Germline-derived CDR1 and CDR2 are SGHAT and FQNNGV. The protocol was immunoSEQ multiplex PCR, while the TCRdb copy is restricted to in-frame clones and leaves out a portion. This table has tens of thousands of clones, around nine tenths appearing once. Material: CD4+ or CD8+ T cells sorted from blood, obtained in a trial of the OX40 agonist ivuxolimab. The gene calls are TRBV11-2 and TRBJ2-7; TRBD1 agrees at 8 bases. The clonotype comes from an adult with an advanced solid tumor such as melanoma, head and neck, liver or kidney cancer. In DNA, the CDR3 is TGTGCCAGCAGCTTACTGGACAGGGCCACGTTTCGGGACGAGCAGTACTTC. This gives the protein CASSLLDRATFRDEQYF.